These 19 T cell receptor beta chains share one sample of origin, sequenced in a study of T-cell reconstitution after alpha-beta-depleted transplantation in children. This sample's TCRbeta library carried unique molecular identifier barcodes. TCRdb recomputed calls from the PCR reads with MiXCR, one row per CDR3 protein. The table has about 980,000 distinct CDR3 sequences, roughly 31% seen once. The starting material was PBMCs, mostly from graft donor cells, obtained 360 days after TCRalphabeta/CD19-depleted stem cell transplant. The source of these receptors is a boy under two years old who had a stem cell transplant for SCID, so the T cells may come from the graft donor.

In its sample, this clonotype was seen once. The DNA for the CDR3 is TGTGCCAGCAGTTCATGGGGAGGCCCGGGGGGGTTGAGCACAGATACGCAGTATTTT. Protein: CASSSWGGPGGLSTDTQYF. The chain has TRBV6-6 and TRBJ2-3; 8 nucleotides match TRBD2. Trimming took 4 bases from V and 0 from J; bases not matched to a gene: 15. The CDR3 is 19 amino acids. The germline CDR1 and CDR2 sequences are MNHNY and SVGAGI (reference sequence).

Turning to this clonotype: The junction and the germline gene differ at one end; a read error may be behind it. The CDR3 region is CCARDLRLGTNYGYTF. In DNA, the CDR3 is TGCTGTGCTAGAGATCTCCGGCTAGGGACTAACTATGGCTACACCTTC. The gene calls are TRBV20-1 and TRBJ1-2, with D hard to call. The CDR3 runs 16 residues. In germline, CDR1 is DFQATT, CDR2 SNEGSKA (reference sequence).

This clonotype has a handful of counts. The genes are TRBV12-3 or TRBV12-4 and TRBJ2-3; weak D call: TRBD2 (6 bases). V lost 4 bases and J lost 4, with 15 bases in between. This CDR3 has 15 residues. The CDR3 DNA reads TGTGCCAGCAGTTCACGGGAGCAAAGGGCAGATACGCAGTATTTT. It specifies CASSSREQRADTQYF.

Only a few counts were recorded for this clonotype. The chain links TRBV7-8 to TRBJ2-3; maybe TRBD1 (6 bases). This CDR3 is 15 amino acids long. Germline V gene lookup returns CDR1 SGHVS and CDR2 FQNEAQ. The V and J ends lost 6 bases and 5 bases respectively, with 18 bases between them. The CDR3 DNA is TGTGCCAGCAGGCTGCAGGGGATGGGGAGAGATACGCAGTATTTT. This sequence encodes CASRLQGMGRDTQYF.

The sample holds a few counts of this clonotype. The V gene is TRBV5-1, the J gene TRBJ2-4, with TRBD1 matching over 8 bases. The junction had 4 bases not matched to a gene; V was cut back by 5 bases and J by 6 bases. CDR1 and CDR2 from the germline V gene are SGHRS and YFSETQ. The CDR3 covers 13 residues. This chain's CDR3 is CASSGQGGNIQYF. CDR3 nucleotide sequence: TGCGCCAGCAGTGGACAGGGCGGAAACATTCAGTACTTC.

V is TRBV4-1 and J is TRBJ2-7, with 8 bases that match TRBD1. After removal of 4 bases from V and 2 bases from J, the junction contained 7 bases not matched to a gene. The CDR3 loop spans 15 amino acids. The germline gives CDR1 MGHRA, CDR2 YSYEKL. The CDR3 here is CASSPLGTGTYEQYF. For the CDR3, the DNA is TGCGCCAGCAGCCCCTTGGGGACAGGAACCTACGAGCAGTACTTC.

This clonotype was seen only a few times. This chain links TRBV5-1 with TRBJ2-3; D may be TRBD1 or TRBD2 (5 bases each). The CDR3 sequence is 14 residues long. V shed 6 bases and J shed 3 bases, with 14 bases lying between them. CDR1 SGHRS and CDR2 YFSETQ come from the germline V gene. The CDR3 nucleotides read TGCGCCAGCAACCAGGGACCTTCAACAGATACGCAGTATTTT. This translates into CASNQGPSTDTQYF.

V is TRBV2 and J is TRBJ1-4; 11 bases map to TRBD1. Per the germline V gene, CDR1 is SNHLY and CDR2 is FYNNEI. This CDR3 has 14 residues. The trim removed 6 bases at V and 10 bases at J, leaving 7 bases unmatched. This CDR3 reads CASSGGQGARKLFF. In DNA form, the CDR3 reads TGTGCCAGCAGCGGAGGACAGGGGGCTCGAAAACTGTTTTTT.

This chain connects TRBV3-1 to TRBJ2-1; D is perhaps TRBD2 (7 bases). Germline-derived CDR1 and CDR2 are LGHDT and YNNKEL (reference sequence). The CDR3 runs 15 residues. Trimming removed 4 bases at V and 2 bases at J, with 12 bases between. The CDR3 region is CASSRGGPTYNEQFF. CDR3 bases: TGTGCCAGCAGCCGGGGGGGGCCTACCTACAATGAGCAGTTCTTC.

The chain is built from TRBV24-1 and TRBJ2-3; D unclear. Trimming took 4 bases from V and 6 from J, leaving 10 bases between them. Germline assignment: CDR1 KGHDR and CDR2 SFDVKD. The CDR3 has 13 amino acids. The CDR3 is CATSDPVWDTQYF. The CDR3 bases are TGTGCCACCAGTGACCCCGTATGGGATACGCAGTATTTT.

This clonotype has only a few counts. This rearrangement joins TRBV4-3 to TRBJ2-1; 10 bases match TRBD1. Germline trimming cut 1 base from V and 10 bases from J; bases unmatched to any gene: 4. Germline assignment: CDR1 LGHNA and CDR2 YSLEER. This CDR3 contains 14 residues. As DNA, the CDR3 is TGCGCCAGCAGCCAAGGACAGGGGGCGGGCGAGCAGTTCTTC. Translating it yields CASSQGQGAGEQFF.

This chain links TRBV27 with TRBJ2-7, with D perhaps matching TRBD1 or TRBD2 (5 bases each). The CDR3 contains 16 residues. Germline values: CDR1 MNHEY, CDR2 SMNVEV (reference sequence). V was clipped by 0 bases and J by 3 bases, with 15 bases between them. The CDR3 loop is CASSLSYRRVFYEQYF. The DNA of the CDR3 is TGTGCCAGCAGTTTATCGTACAGGCGGGTTTTCTACGAGCAGTACTTC.

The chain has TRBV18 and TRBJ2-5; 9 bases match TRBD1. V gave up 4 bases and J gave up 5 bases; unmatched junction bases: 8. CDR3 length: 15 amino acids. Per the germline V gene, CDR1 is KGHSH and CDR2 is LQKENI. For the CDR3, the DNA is TGTGCCAGCTCACTGGACAGGGGTTCTTTGGAGACCCAGTACTTC. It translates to CASSLDRGSLETQYF.

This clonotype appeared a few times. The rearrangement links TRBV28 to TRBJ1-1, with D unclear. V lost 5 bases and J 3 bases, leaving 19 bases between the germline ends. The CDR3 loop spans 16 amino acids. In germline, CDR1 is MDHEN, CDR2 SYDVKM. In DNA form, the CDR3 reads TGTGCCAGCAGTCCATTGTGGAGGGAGCGGGACACTGAAGCTTTCTTT. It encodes CASSPLWRERDTEAFF.

The CDR3 here is CASSLVRGITEAFF. The DNA for the CDR3 is TGTGCCAGCAGCTTAGTAAGGGGCATCACTGAAGCTTTCTTT. The chain joins TRBV7-2 to TRBJ1-1, with a possible D match to TRBD1 (5 bases). The V gene's germline CDR1 is SGHTA and CDR2 FQGNSA. V was clipped by 1 base and J by 4 bases, with 10 bases between them. This CDR3 spans 14 amino acids.

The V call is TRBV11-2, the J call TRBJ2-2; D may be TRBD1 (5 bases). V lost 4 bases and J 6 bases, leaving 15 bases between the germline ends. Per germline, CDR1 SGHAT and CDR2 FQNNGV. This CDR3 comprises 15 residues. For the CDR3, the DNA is TGTGCCAGCAGCTCCCAGACAGTCGGGCCCGGGGAGCTGTTTTTT. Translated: CASSSQTVGPGELFF.

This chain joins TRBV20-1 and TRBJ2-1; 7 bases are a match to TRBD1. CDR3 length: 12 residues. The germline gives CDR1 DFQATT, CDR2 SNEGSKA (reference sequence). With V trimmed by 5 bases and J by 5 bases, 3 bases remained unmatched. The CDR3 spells CSAYRGNNEQFF. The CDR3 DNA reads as TGCAGTGCTTACAGGGGTAACAATGAGCAGTTCTTC.

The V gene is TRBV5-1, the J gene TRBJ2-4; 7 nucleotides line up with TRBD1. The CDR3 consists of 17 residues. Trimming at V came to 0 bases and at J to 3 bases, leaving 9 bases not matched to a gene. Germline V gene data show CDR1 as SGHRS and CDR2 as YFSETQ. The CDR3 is CASSLVWTRDSKNIQYF. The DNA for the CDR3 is TGCGCCAGCAGCTTGGTGTGGACCCGGGACAGCAAAAACATTCAGTACTTC. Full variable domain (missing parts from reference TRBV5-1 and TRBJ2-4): KAGVTQTPRYLIKTRGQQVTLSCSPISGHRSVSWYQQTPGQGLQFLFEYFSETQRNKGNFPGRFSGRQFSNSRSEMNVSTLELGDSALYLCASSLVWTRDSKNIQYFGAGTRLSVL.

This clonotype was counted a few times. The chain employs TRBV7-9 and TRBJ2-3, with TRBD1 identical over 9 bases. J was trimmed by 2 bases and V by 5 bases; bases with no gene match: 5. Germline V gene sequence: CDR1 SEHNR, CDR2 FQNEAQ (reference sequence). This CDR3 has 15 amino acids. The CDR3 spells CASSKGQGNTDTQYF. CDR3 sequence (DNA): TGTGCCAGCAGCAAAGGACAGGGGAACACAGATACGCAGTATTTT.